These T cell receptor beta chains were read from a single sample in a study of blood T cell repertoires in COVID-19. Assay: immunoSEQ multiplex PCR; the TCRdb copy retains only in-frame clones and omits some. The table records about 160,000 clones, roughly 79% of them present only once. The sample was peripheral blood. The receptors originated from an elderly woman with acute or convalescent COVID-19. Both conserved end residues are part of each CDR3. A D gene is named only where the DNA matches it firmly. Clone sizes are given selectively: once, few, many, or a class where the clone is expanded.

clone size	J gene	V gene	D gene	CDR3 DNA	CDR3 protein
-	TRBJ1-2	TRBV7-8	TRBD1	TGTGCCAGCAGCCCGGGACAGGGCCTCTATGGCTACACCTTC	CASSPGQGLYGYTF
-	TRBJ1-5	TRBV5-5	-	TGTGCCAGCAGCGACTTGGGCAATCAGCCCCAGCATTTT	CASSDLGNQPQHF
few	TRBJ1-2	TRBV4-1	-	TGCGCCAGCAGCCAAGTGCGGGGTCTGCAAGGCTACACCTTC	CASSQVRGLQGYTF
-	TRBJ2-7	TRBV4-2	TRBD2	TGTGCCAGCAGCCAAGTGTTAGTACGGGAGGGCCAATTCGGCGAGCAGTACTTC	CASSQVLVREGQFGEQYF
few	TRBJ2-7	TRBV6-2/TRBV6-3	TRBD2	TGTGCCAGCAGTTTCCTCGGGACTAGCGTTTACGAGCAGTACTTC	CASSFLGTSVYEQYF
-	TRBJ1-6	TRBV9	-	TGTGCCAGCAGCGTTCTGACTGGGTCACCCCTCCACTTT	CASSVLTGSPLHF
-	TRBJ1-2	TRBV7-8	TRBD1	TGTGCCAGCAGCTCTCCGGGACAGACCTATGGCTACACCTTC	CASSSPGQTYGYTF
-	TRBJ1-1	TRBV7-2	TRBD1	TGTGCCAGCAGCGACCGGACAGGGGGATCGAACACTGAAGCTTTCTTT	CASSDRTGGSNTEAFF
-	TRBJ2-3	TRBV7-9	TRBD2	TGTGCCAGCAGCTTAGCTTCTAGCGGGGAATCCACAGATACGCAGTATTTT	CASSLASSGESTDTQYF
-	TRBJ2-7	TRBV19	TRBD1	TGTGCCAGTAGTCTTACAGGGGGCTCTGGATACGAGCAGTACTTC	CASSLTGGSGYEQYF
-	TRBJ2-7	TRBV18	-	TGTGCCAGCTCACCACCAGGCGGGGCCGCGTACGAGCAGTACTTC	CASSPPGGAAYEQYF
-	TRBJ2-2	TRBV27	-	TGTGCCAGCAGCCCCACTAGGGAGAATACCGGGGAGCTGTTTTTT	CASSPTRENTGELFF
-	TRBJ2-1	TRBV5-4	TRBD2	TGTGCCAGCAGCTCTACTAGCGGGAGGATGGGTGAGCAGTTCTTC	CASSSTSGRMGEQFF
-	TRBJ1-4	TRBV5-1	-	TGCGCCAGCAGCTTGACAGGTACCAATGAAAAACTGTTTTTT	CASSLTGTNEKLFF
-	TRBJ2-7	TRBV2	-	TGTGCCAGCAGTGAAGCACAGGGGGGGGAGCAGTACTTC	CASSEAQGGEQYF
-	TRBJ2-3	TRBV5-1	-	TGCGCCAGCAGCCCAGACACAGATACGCAGTATTTT	CASSPDTDTQYF
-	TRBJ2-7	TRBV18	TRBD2	TGTGCCAGCTCACGTGGGACTACCGGCTCCTACGAGCAGTACTTC	CASSRGTTGSYEQYF
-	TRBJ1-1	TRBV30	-	TGTGCCTCCAACAGGGACATGAACACTGAAGCTTTCTTT	CASNRDMNTEAFF
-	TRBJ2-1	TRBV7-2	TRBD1	TGTGCCAGCAGCCAACGGACAGGGACCTACAATGAGCAGTTCTTC	CASSQRTGTYNEQFF
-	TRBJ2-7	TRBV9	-	TGTGCCAGCAGCGTAGGGGGGGATGTGGACGAGCAGTACTTC	CASSVGGDVDEQYF
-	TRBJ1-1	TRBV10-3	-	TGTGCCATCAGTGAAGGGGGATTTGGCACTGAAGCTTTCTTT	CAISEGGFGTEAFF
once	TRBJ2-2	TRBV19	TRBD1	TGTGCCACTGGGGACAGGGGAAGTACCGGGGAGCTGTTTTTT	CATGDRGSTGELFF
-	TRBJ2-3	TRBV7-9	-	TGTGCCACCACGGGAGTTGATACGCAGTATTTT	CATTGVDTQYF
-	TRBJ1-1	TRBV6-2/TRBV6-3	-	TGTGCCAGCAGTTCTGCAGGGGCGGGAGACACTGAAGCTTTCTTT	CASSSAGAGDTEAFF
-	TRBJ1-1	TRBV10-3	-	TGTGCCATCAGAGACAGTGGAGCTGAAGCTTTCTTT	CAIRDSGAEAFF
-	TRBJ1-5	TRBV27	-	TGTGCCAGCAGTTTATCGACAAATCAGCCCCAGCATTTT	CASSLSTNQPQHF
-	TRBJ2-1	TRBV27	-	TGTGCCAGCGCCTCTCTGGGCACCAGTAATGAGCAGTTCTTC	CASASLGTSNEQFF
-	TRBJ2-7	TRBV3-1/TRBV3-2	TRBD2	TGTGCCAGCAGCCCAGTAGGGCGGGGGTCCTACGAGCAGTACTTC	CASSPVGRGSYEQYF
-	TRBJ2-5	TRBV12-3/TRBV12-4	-	TGTGCCAGCAGTTTTACAATGGAGACCCAGTACTTC	CASSFTMETQYF
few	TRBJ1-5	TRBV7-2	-	TGTGCCAGCAGCTTAACCCACAGGGTTGGTAATCAGCCCCAGCATTTT	CASSLTHRVGNQPQHF
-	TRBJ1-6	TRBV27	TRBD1	TGTGCCAGCAGATGGGACAGGGCCCCTTCACCCCTCCACTTT	CASRWDRAPSPLHF
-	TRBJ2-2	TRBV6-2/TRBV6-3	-	TGTGCCAGCAGTTACGCCGGCGGGAACACCGGGGAGCTGTTTTTT	CASSYAGGNTGELFF
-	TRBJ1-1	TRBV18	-	TGTGCCAGCTCACCCCTCCGAGAAGAAGCTTTCTTT	CASSPLREEAFF
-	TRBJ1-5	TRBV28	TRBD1	TGTGCCAGCAGTTTACCCCAGGGGGTTCAGCCCCAGCATTTT	CASSLPQGVQPQHF
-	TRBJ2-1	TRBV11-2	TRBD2	TGTGCCAGCAGCTTACAAGCGGGAGGCTACAATGAGCAGTTCTTC	CASSLQAGGYNEQFF
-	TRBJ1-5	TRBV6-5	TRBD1	TGTGCCAGCTATATGGGACAGGGACAGCCCCAGCATTTT	CASYMGQGQPQHF
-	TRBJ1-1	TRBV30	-	TGTGCCTGGAGTGAGTCAATGGTGGGGGCCCGTTTCTTT	CAWSESMVGARFF
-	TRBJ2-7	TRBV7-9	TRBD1	TGTGCCAGCAGCGGACCTGGGACAGGGACCTACGAGCAGTACTTC	CASSGPGTGTYEQYF
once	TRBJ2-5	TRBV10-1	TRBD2	TGCGCCAGCAGTGAGTCGACTAGCGGGACGGAGACCCAGTACTTC	CASSESTSGTETQYF
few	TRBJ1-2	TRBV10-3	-	TGTGCCATCAGTGAGGACAGAAACTATGGCTACACCTTC	CAISEDRNYGYTF
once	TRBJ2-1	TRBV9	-	TGTGCCAGCAGCGCACACCCTAGCAGAGGGGAGCAGTTCTTC	CASSAHPSRGEQFF
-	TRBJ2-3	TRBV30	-	TGTGCCTGGAGTGTACTCGCGGGTTTAGATACGCAGTATTTT	CAWSVLAGLDTQYF
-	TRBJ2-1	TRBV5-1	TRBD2	TGCGCCAGCAGCTGGTCGGGACTAGCGGCCAATAGGCAGTTCTTC	CASSWSGLAANRQFF
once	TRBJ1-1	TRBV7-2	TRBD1	TGTGCCAGCAGCTTGACAGGGCGGAACACTGAAGCTTTCTTT	CASSLTGRNTEAFF
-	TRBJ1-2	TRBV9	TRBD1	TGTGCCAGCAGCGTAGGCGGGACAGGGATTGGCTATGGCTACACCTTC	CASSVGGTGIGYGYTF
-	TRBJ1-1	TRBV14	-	TGTGCCAGCAGCCAAAACAGGGCCGAAGCTTTCTTT	CASSQNRAEAFF
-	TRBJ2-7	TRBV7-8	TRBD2	TGTGCCAGCAGCTTGACTAGCGGGAGGGCCCCGCGCGAGCAGTACTTC	CASSLTSGRAPREQYF
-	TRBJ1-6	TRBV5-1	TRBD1	TGCGCCAGCAGCGACATGGGACAGGGGAAGAATTCACCCCTCCACTTT	CASSDMGQGKNSPLHF
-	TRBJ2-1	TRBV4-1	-	TGCGCCAGCTCCGAAAGTCGATTTAGTCACCTCTCCTACAATGAGCAGTTCTTC	CASSESRFSHLSYNEQFF
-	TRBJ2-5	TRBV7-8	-	TGTGCCAGCAGCTTAGGGGTGGGCGAGACCCAGTACTTC	CASSLGVGETQYF
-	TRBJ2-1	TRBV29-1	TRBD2	TGCAGCGTGTCGGGACTAGCGGGAGACGATGAGCAGTTCTTC	CSVSGLAGDDEQFF
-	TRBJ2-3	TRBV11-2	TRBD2	TGTGCCAGCAGCCCCACTAGCGGGAATGTAGATACGCAGTATTTT	CASSPTSGNVDTQYF
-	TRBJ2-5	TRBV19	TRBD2	TGTGCCAGTCGGGGCGGGGGGCGAGAGACCCAGTACTTC	CASRGGGRETQYF